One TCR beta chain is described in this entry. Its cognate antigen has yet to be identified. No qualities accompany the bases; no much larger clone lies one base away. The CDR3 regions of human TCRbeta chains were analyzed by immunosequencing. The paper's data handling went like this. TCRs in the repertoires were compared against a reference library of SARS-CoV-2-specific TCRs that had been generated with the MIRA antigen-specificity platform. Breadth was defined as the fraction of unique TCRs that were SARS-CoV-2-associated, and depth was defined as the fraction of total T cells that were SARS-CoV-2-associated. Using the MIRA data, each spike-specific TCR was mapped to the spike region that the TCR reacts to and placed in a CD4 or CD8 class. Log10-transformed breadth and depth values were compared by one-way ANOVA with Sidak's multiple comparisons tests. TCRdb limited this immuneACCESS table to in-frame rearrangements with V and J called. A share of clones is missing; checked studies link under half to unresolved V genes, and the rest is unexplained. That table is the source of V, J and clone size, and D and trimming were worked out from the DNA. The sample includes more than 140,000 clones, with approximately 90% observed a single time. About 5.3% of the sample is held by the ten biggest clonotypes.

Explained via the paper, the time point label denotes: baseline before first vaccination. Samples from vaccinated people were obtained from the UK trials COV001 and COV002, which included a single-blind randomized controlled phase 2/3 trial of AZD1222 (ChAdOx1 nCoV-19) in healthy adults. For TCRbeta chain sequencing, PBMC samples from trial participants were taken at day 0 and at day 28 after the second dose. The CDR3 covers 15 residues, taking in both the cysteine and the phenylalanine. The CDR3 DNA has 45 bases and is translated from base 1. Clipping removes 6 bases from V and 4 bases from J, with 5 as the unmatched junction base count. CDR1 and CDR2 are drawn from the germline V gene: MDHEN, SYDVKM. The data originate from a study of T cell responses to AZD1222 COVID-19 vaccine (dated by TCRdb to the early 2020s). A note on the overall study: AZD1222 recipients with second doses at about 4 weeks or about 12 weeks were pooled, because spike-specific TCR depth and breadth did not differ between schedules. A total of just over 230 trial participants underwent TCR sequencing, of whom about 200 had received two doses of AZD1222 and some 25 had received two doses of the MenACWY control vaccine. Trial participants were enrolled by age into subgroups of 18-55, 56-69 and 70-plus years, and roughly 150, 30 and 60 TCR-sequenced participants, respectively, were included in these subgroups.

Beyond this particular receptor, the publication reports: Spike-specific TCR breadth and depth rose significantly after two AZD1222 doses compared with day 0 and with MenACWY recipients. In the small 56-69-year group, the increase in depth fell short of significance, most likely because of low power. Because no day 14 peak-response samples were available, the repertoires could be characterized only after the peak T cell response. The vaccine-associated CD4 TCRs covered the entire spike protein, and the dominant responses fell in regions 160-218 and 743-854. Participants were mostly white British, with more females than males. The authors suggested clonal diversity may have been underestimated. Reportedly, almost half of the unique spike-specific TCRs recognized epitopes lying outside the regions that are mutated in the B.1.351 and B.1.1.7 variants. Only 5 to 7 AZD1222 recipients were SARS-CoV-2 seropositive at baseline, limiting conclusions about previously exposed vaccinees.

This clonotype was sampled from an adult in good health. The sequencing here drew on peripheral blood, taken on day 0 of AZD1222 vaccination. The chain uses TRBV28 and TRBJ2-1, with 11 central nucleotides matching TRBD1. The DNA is TGTGCCAGCAGCTTGGACAGGGGGCCATACAATGAGCAGTTCTTC. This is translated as CASSLDRGPYNEQFF.